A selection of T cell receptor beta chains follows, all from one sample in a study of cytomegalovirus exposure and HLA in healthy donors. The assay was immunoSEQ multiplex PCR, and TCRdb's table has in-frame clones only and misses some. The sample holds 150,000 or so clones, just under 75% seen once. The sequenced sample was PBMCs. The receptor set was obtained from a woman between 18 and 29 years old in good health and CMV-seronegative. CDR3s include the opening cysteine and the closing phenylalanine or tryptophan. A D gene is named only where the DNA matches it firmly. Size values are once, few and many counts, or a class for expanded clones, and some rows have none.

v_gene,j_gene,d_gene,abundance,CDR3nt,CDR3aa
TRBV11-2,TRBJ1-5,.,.,TGTGCCAGCAGCTTCCAGGGGTCTGGCCAGCCCCAGCATTTT,CASSFQGSGQPQHF
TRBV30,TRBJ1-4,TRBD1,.,TGTGCCTGGAACAGGGGAGGTACTAATGAAAAACTGTTTTTT,CAWNRGGTNEKLFF
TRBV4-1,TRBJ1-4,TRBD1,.,TGCGCCAGCAGCCAAGAGATCCCGGGACAGAAAAATGAAAAACTGTTTTTT,CASSQEIPGQKNEKLFF
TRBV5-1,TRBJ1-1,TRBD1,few,TGCGCCAGCAAACCAGGGGGCACTGAAGCTTTCTTT,CASKPGGTEAFF
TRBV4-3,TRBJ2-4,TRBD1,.,TGCGCCAGCAGCCAAGAGTTGACAGGGCTAAAAAACATTCAGTACTTC,CASSQELTGLKNIQYF
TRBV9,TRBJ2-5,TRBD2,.,TGTGCCAGCAGCCCGACTAGCGGGAGAGGGGAGACCCAGTACTTC,CASSPTSGRGETQYF
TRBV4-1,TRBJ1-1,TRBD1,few,TGCGCCAGCAGCCAAGGCCACAGGGGGCTGAACACTGAAGCTTTCTTT,CASSQGHRGLNTEAFF
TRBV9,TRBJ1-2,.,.,TGTGCCAGCAGCGTGAGGCCCTCGGATTTTAACTATGGCTACACCTTC,CASSVRPSDFNYGYTF
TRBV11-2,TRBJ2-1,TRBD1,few,TGTGCCAGCAGCCGACAGGGCATTAGCTCCTACAATGAGCAGTTCTTC,CASSRQGISSYNEQFF
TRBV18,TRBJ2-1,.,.,TGTGCCAGCTCACAGGGCGGGTACAATGAGCAGTTCTTC,CASSQGGYNEQFF
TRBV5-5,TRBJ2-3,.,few,TGTGCCAGCAGCTTGGCCGATGGACAGTATACGCAGTATTTT,CASSLADGQYTQYF
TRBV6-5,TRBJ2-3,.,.,TGTGCCAGCAGTTCGGCGGGACCGAGCACAGATACGCAGTATTTT,CASSSAGPSTDTQYF
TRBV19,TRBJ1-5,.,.,TGTGCCAGTAGATTCGGGGTCATGCGGGGCAATCAGCCCCAGCATTTT,CASRFGVMRGNQPQHF
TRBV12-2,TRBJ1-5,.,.,TGTGCAAGTCGCTTAGATTGGGGGACAGGGGGCCTCCAGGACAATCAGCCCCAGCATTTT,CASRLDWGTGGLQDNQPQHF
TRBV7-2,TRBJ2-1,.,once,TGTGCCAGCAGCCCACGCGGGCAGGGGAATTACAATGAGCAGTTCTTC,CASSPRGQGNYNEQFF
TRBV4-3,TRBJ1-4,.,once,TGCGCCAGCAGCCTATCCGGGGTTAGGGAAAAACTGTTTTTT,CASSLSGVREKLFF
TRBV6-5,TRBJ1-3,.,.,TGTGCCAGCGCAACCGAGGAAGAGGGAAACACCATATATTTT,CASATEEEGNTIYF
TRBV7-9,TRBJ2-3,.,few,TGTGCCAGCAGCCTACAGGGATACGCAGACACAGATACGCAGTATTTT,CASSLQGYADTDTQYF
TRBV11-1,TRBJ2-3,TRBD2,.,TGTGCCAGCAGCTTATACGGGGGGGCGCAAGATACGCAGTATTTT,CASSLYGGAQDTQYF
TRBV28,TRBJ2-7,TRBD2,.,TGTGCCAGCAGGACTAGCGGTATTTACGAGCAGTACTTC,CASRTSGIYEQYF
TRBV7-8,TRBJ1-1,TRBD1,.,TGTGCCAGCAGCCACCGGGACAGGTGGGAAAACACTGAAGCTTTCTTT,CASSHRDRWENTEAFF
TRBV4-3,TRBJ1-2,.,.,TGCGCCAGCAGCCTTTCGATGAGGGGGAACTATGGCTACACCTTC,CASSLSMRGNYGYTF
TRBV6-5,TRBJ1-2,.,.,TGTGCCAGCAGTTACGACAGGAGCTATTTCTATGGCTACACCTTC,CASSYDRSYFYGYTF
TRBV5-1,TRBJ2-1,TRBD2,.,TGCGCCAGCAGCCGGGAGGTCGTAGGGGTTGACAATGAGCAGTTCTTC,CASSREVVGVDNEQFF
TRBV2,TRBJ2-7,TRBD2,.,TGTGCCAGCAGGAGGGACGGGGGGGAGTACTTC,CASRRDGGEYF
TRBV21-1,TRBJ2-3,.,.,TGTGCCAGCAGCAATAAGGGACTAGCGGGAGTAGGTCCCCCAGATACGCAGTATTTT,CASSNKGLAGVGPPDTQYF
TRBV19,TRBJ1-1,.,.,TGTGCCAGTAGTCTCGGGAGGACAACCCCGAACACTGAAGCTTTCTTT,CASSLGRTTPNTEAFF
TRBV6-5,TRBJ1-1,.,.,TGTGCCAGCAGTTACTCTTTGGGACTCCAGAACACTGAAGCTTTCTTT,CASSYSLGLQNTEAFF
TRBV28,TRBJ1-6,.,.,TGTGCCAGCAGTCCTATTACCCAGGGGTATTCACCCCTCCACTTT,CASSPITQGYSPLHF
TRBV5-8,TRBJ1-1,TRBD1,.,TGTGCCAGCAGACTCGGGACAGGGCGAACTGAAGCTTTCTTT,CASRLGTGRTEAFF
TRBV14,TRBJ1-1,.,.,TGTGCCAGCAGCCAAGCAGGCAGTATGAACACTGAAGCTTTCTTT,CASSQAGSMNTEAFF
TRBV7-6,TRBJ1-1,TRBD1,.,TGTGCCAGCAGCTCACGGACCCGGGACAGGGGAGTTTGGGCTTTCTTT,CASSSRTRDRGVWAFF
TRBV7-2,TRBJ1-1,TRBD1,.,TGTGCCAGCAAAACCGACAGGGATAACACTGAAGCTTTCTTT,CASKTDRDNTEAFF
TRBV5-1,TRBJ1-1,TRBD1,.,TGCGCCAGCAGCAGGTTGGGTACAGGGGCTGAAGCTTTCTTT,CASSRLGTGAEAFF
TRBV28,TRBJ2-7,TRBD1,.,TGTGCCAGCGGGGACAGGGCTTACGAGCAGTACTTC,CASGDRAYEQYF
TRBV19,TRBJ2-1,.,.,TGTGCCAGTAGGTCCGGAGGGCCGGGGAATGAGCAGTTCTTC,CASRSGGPGNEQFF
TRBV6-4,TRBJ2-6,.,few,TGTGCCAGCAGTGACTCACTCTCTGGGGCCAACGTCCTGACTTTC,CASSDSLSGANVLTF
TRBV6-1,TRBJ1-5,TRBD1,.,TGTGCCAGCAGTGAAGCGGGACAGGGGGCGAGGCAGCCCCAGCATTTT,CASSEAGQGARQPQHF
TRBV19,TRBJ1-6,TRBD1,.,TGTGCCAGTAGTATTAGCTGGGTTCCGGCTTGGTCGGGACAGGGGCGAGGTTCACCCCTCCACTTT,CASSISWVPAWSGQGRGSPLHF
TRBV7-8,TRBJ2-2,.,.,TGTGCCAGCAGCTTAACGCAGCGAGGGACCGGGGAGCTGTTTTTT,CASSLTQRGTGELFF
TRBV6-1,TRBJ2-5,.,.,TGTGCCAGCAGGGGCCTACCCCTCCTCGTAGAGACCCAGTACTTC,CASRGLPLLVETQYF
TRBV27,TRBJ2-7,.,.,TGTGCCAGCAGTTTATACGGGAACTACGAGCAGTACTTC,CASSLYGNYEQYF
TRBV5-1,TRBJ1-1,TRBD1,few,TGCGCCAGCAGCATAGGGACAGGGGGCAGGGACACTGAAGCTTTCTTT,CASSIGTGGRDTEAFF
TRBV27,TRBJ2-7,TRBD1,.,TGTGCCAGCAGTATGTACCGGGACAGCTACGAGCAGTACTTC,CASSMYRDSYEQYF
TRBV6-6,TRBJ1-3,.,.,TGTGCCAGCAGTCCCCCCGGGTGGGGGGCTGGAAACACCATATATTTT,CASSPPGWGAGNTIYF
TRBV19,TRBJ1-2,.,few,TGTGCCAGTAGTATACAGGAGGGTGACTATGGCTACACCTTC,CASSIQEGDYGYTF
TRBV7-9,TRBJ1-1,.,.,TGTGCCAGCAGCGCCACAGGGTTGAACACTGAAGCTTTCTTT,CASSATGLNTEAFF
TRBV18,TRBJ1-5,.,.,TGTGCCAGCTCACCACCGACCAGGGGTGGCAATCAGCCCCAGCATTTT,CASSPPTRGGNQPQHF
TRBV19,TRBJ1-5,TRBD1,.,TGTGCCAGTAGTATAGGGGGGACAGCTTATAGCAATCAGCCCCAGCATTTT,CASSIGGTAYSNQPQHF
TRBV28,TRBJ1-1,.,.,TGTGCCAGCAGTATACACTTACAGGGTTACACTGAAGCTTTCTTT,CASSIHLQGYTEAFF
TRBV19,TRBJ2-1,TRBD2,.,TGTGCCAGTAGTATAGATCGGGGAGGGGATGAGCAGTTCTTC,CASSIDRGGDEQFF
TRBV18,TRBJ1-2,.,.,TGTGCCAGCTCACTGCAACAGGGCGCCCTGGACTATGGCTACACCTTC,CASSLQQGALDYGYTF
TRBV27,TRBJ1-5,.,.,TGTGCCAGCAACACAGGATTTAATAGCAATCAGCCCCAGCATTTT,CASNTGFNSNQPQHF
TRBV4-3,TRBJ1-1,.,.,TGCGCCAGCAGCCAAGGGAGGAACACTGAAGCTTTCTTT,CASSQGRNTEAFF
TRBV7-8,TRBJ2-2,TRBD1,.,TGTGCCAGCAGCAACAGGGGGCTCGTCGGGGAGCTGTTTTTT,CASSNRGLVGELFF
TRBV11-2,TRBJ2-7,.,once,TGTGCCAGCAGCCCTGGACTTACGAGCTCCTACGAGCAGTACTTC,CASSPGLTSSYEQYF